The entry below gives a single TCR beta chain sequence along with its context. The antigen remains undetermined. A 5'RACE reaction primed in the constant segment made cDNA libraries of TCR alpha and TCR beta, and these carried sample barcodes and UMIs. TCRdb itself ran the 5' RACE reads through MiXCR, one entry per CDR3 protein. This sample yields about 110,000 distinct CDR3 sequences, of which around 12% are seen a single time; roughly 27% belongs to the top ten. The data were taken from a study of T-cell memory formation after mild COVID-19. Turning to the study itself: Each donor largely had its own TCR clusters.

Per germline, CDR1 SGHVS and CDR2 FQNEAQ. The J segment lost 5 bases and the V segment lost 5 bases, leaving 8 bases of the junction unmatched. The CDR3 totals 15 residues. Findings of the study overall: Day 15 to 85 contracting clones showed balanced CD4/CD8; later expanders leaned CD4+.

The origin of this receptor is an adult woman who had mild COVID-19 (a few samples of this study predate the infection). Cell type and time point are not known. The chain uses TRBV7-8 and TRBJ2-7; TRBD2 matches at 11 bases. Sample: PBMCs or a T cell subset sorted from them (not recorded which). Written as DNA, the CDR3 is TGTGCCAGCAGCCCGATAGCGGGGGGGCTACACGAGCAGTACTTC. This translates into CASSPIAGGLHEQYF.